These T cell receptor beta chains were read from a single sample in a study of neurological immune-mediated disorders. In TCRdb, the 5' RACE reads were re-called with MiXCR into one record per CDR3 protein. The sample has roughly 32,000 distinct CDR3 sequences; 3.5% to 4.5% are singletons. Sequencing was done on a sample of PBMCs. The receptor set was obtained from a young man with multiple sclerosis. Each CDR3 is given with its conserved first and last residue. A D gene is named only where the DNA matches it firmly. Clone size is given for some rows only: seen once, a few or many times, or a class if the clone is expanded.

clone_size j_call d_call v_call cdr3_nt cdr3_aa
many TRBJ2-3 TRBD2 TRBV20-1 TGCAGTGCAGTGACTAGCGGGGGGGCGGTTTATACGCAGTATTTT CSAVTSGGAVYTQYF
medium-sized TRBJ1-6 - TRBV12-3/TRBV12-4 TGTGCCAGCACCCCGGACAGAAGGGGATCACCCCTCCACTTT CASTPDRRGSPLHF
many TRBJ2-5 - TRBV29-1 TGCAGCGTTGAAGAAACCGGGGGCGAGGAGACCCAGTACTTC CSVEETGGEETQYF
- TRBJ2-1 - TRBV5-6 TGTGCCAGCAGCTTGGAATACAATGAGCAGTTCTTC CASSLEYNEQFF
many TRBJ1-1 - TRBV5-1 TGCGCCAGCAGCCCTAGATGGGGGCGGAACACTGAAGCTTTCTTT CASSPRWGRNTEAFF
many TRBJ1-1 - TRBV12-3/TRBV12-4 TGTGCCAGCAGCAGGATCAGAAACACTGAAGCTTTCTTT CASSRIRNTEAFF
few TRBJ1-2 - TRBV12-3/TRBV12-4 TGTGTCAGCAGTGCAGGGTTCTATGGCTACACCTTC CVSSAGFYGYTF
many TRBJ2-1 TRBD1 TRBV5-5 TGTGCCAGCAGCACAGGACAGGGGTTGGCAAATGAGCAGTTCTTC CASSTGQGLANEQFF
many TRBJ1-6 - TRBV12-3/TRBV12-4 TGTGCCAGCAGTTTTATTCTCCAGGGCGAATCCTATAATTCACCCCTCCACTTT CASSFILQGESYNSPLHF
many TRBJ2-7 - TRBV7-2 TGTGCCAGCAGCCGCCGGGACATAGCCTACGAGCAGTACTTC CASSRRDIAYEQYF
many TRBJ2-5 - TRBV9 TGTGCCAGCAGCGTCTCCTATTCAGGGGAGACCCAGTACTTC CASSVSYSGETQYF
few TRBJ1-1 TRBD1 TRBV27 TGTGCCAGCAGTTTATACAGGGGGAACACTGAAGCTTTCTTT CASSLYRGNTEAFF
many TRBJ1-1 - TRBV5-1 TGCGCCAGCAGCCTCTACGTCGGCACTGAAGCTTTCTTT CASSLYVGTEAFF
many TRBJ1-2 - TRBV18 TGTGCCAGCTCAACCAGGGCCAACTATGGCTACACCTTC CASSTRANYGYTF
many TRBJ1-1 TRBD1 TRBV5-6 TGTGCCAGCAGCGGACAGGGAAGAATGAACACTGAAGCTTTCTTT CASSGQGRMNTEAFF
- TRBJ1-1 - TRBV6-1 TGTGCCAGCGGGAACAGCGAGAACACTGAAGCTTTCTTT CASGNSENTEAFF
many TRBJ1-4 TRBD1 TRBV6-5 TGTGCCAGCAGTGCCGGGACAGGTGTTAATGAAAAACTGTTTTTT CASSAGTGVNEKLFF
many TRBJ2-7 - TRBV18 TGTGCCAGCTCACCACTAGCTTCTGAGGGCCCGGGCGGGGAGCAGTACTTC CASSPLASEGPGGEQYF
many TRBJ1-3 TRBD1 TRBV7-6 TGTGCCAGCAGCGTAAGACAGGGGAGTCGAAACACCATATATTTT CASSVRQGSRNTIYF
once TRBJ2-3 TRBD1 TRBV10-2 TGCGCCAGCTTATCGGGACAGGGTGGAACAGATACGCAGTATTTT CASLSGQGGTDTQYF
many TRBJ1-4 - TRBV5-6 TGTGCCAGCAGCATCCAACAGGGAAAGTTTGAAAAACTGTTTTTT CASSIQQGKFEKLFF
many TRBJ1-2 - TRBV20-1 TGCAGTGCTAGAGATCCCGGACGGGCTAACTATGGCTACACCTTC CSARDPGRANYGYTF
many TRBJ1-1 TRBD1 TRBV6-2/TRBV6-3 TGTGCCAGCAGTTACGAACCGACAGGGGCGAACACTGAAGCTTTCTTT CASSYEPTGANTEAFF
few TRBJ2-3 - TRBV20-1 TGCAGTGCTAAAGGGCTAGCGAGGAGTAGTTCAGATACGCAGTATTTT CSAKGLARSSSDTQYF
many TRBJ1-2 TRBD1 TRBV20-1 TGCAGTGCTGGTAAAGGGACAGCCAGGACGGATGGCTACACCTTC CSAGKGTARTDGYTF
many TRBJ1-5 - TRBV12-3/TRBV12-4 TGTGCCAGCAGGGACACGGGCAATCAGCCCCAGCATTTT CASRDTGNQPQHF
many TRBJ1-6 TRBD1 TRBV7-7 TGTGCTAGCAGCTTAGGGGACAGTAATTCACCCCTCCACTTT CASSLGDSNSPLHF
few TRBJ1-2 TRBD1 TRBV14 TGTGCCAGCAGATTAAGCGGACAGGGAAAGAGTGGCTACACCTTC CASRLSGQGKSGYTF
medium-sized TRBJ1-2 TRBD1 TRBV20-1 TGCAGTGCTATAAGCAAGGACAGGGCGAGTCACGGCTACACCTTC CSAISKDRASHGYTF
few TRBJ2-3 - TRBV12-3/TRBV12-4 TGTGCCAGCAGACGGGACTCTCGACCGGGGACGCAGTATTTT CASRRDSRPGTQYF
many TRBJ1-2 - TRBV24-1 TGTGCCACCAGTGAGGCAGGGAGTAACTATGGCTACACCTTC CATSEAGSNYGYTF
- TRBJ1-1 - TRBV5-1 TGCGCCAGCAGCTTCGGAGCGATGAACACTGAAGCTTTCTTT CASSFGAMNTEAFF
many TRBJ1-2 - TRBV5-1 TGCGCCAGCAACCGGGACGGCTCGAACTATGGCTACACCTTC CASNRDGSNYGYTF
many TRBJ2-1 TRBD1 TRBV10-3 TGTGCCATCAGTGAGTCCCCCAGCAAGACGGGACAGGGAGGTGAGCAGTTCTTC CAISESPSKTGQGGEQFF
many TRBJ2-7 - TRBV4-3 TGCGCCAGCAGCCAAGAGGGGTGGGGCGAGCAGTACTTC CASSQEGWGEQYF